These T cell receptor beta chains were read from a single sample in a study of blood T cell repertoires in COVID-19. Produced via immunoSEQ multiplex PCR; TCRdb's table is partial and in-frame only. The repertoire consists of 260,000 or so clones, with 80% to 90% occurring once and the leading ten covering roughly 8%. The source material was peripheral blood. These receptors came from a woman older than 75 with COVID-19, enrolled during active disease. CDR3s include the opening cysteine and the closing phenylalanine or tryptophan. The D gene is left open where the match is weak. Expanded clones get a size class; other rows say once, few or many, or leave the size out.

size	J	D	V	CDR3	DNA
.	TRBJ2-3	TRBD2	TRBV5-1	CASSPAGGYDTQYF	TGCGCCAGCAGCCCAGCGGGAGGGTATGATACGCAGTATTTT
.	TRBJ1-4	TRBD1	TRBV18	CASSDRVGEKLFF	TGTGCCAGCTCCGACAGGGTGGGTGAAAAACTGTTTTTT
.	TRBJ1-2	.	TRBV7-3	CASSLNQGTGYTF	TGTGCCAGCAGCTTAAATCAGGGAACTGGCTACACCTTC
.	TRBJ2-1	.	TRBV5-4	CASSLAGLEAYNEQFF	TGTGCCAGCAGCTTGGCCGGACTGGAGGCCTACAATGAGCAGTTCTTC
.	TRBJ2-7	TRBD2	TRBV25-1	CASSDRLAAEQYF	TGTGCCAGCAGTGACCGACTAGCGGCGGAGCAGTACTTC
.	TRBJ2-5	.	TRBV29-1	CSVEGRSRRETQYF	TGCAGCGTTGAAGGGAGGTCGAGACGCGAGACCCAGTACTTC
.	TRBJ2-1	TRBD2	TRBV5-1	CASSLRASGRGNEQFF	TGCGCCAGCAGCTTAAGGGCTAGCGGGAGAGGGAATGAGCAGTTCTTC
.	TRBJ1-4	.	TRBV20-1	CSAEGVEKLFF	TGCAGTGCTGAGGGGGTCGAAAAACTGTTTTTT
.	TRBJ1-1	TRBD1	TRBV18	CASSPPTGVETEAFF	TGTGCCAGCTCACCACCGACAGGGGTGGAAACTGAAGCTTTCTTT
few	TRBJ1-5	.	TRBV6-5	CATLPRGTNQPQHF	TGTGCCACACTCCCACGGGGGACTAATCAGCCCCAGCATTTT